This note documents a single T cell receptor (beta chain) sequence. Generated by immunoSEQ multiplex PCR, the TCRdb table keeps only in-frame clones and is missing some. The sample holds over 75,000 clones, 80% to 90% seen once. The data derive from a study of a mutant IDH1 vaccine in newly diagnosed glioma. Background on the study: Patients under treatment included 62.5% males and about 40% females and had a mean age of about 37 years.

Trimming cost V 5 bases and J 1 base; bases outside gene matches: 8. CDR1 is SGHTA and CDR2 is FQGNSA in the germline V gene. CDR3 length equals 16 residues. Time point noted: baseline, week 1 (first vaccination visit). Stated treatment: pre-vaccination baseline after standard-of-care therapy. The material sequenced was PBMCs, taken from a glioma patient treated with radiotherapy, temozolomide or both. The TCR comes from a woman between 45 and 60 years old with glioma. The V call is TRBV7-2, the J call TRBJ1-1, with TRBD1 matching 9 bases. CDR3 residues: CASSPRQGGSNTEAFF. The DNA for the CDR3 is TGTGCCAGCAGCCCCCGACAGGGGGGTTCGAACACTGAAGCTTTCTTT. Combining the CDR3 with reference TRBV7-2 and TRBJ1-1 gives the whole variable domain GAGVSQSPSNKVTEKGKDVELRCDPISGHTALYWYRQSLGQGLEFLIYFQGNSAPDKSGLPSDRFSAERTGGSVSTLTIQRTQQEDSAVYLCASSPRQGGSNTEAFFGQGTRLTVV.